This T cell receptor (beta chain) was profiled in a study of vaccination and CD4 T cells after COVID-19. This clonotype was recorded only once. Its cognate antigen is unknown. At the Johns Hopkins FTIC core, DNA taken from cultured CD4+ T cells was sequenced by way of the Oncomine TCR Beta short-read assay. TCRdb re-analysed the PCR reads in MiXCR, keeping a single row per CDR3 protein. The sample lists over 15,000 distinct CDR3 sequences, around 46% occurring once. V lost 4 bases to trimming and J lost 1 base, with 13 bases between them. Germline V gene data show CDR1 as KGHDR and CDR2 as SFDVKD. This CDR3 comprises 15 residues. Treatment noted: roughly 11-day PBMC culture with coronavirus spike peptide pools or control peptides (ViraFEST assay).

This clonotype originated in a human donor who had recovered from COVID-19. This rearrangement joins TRBV24-1 to TRBJ2-7, with D perhaps TRBD1 (6 bases). The input for sequencing was CD4+ T cells from blood, cultured in vitro, taken after SARS-CoV-2 vaccination. The chain's CDR3 is CATSDSHGQSYEQYF. In DNA form, the CDR3 reads TGTGCCACCAGTGACTCACATGGACAGTCCTACGAGCAGTACTTC.